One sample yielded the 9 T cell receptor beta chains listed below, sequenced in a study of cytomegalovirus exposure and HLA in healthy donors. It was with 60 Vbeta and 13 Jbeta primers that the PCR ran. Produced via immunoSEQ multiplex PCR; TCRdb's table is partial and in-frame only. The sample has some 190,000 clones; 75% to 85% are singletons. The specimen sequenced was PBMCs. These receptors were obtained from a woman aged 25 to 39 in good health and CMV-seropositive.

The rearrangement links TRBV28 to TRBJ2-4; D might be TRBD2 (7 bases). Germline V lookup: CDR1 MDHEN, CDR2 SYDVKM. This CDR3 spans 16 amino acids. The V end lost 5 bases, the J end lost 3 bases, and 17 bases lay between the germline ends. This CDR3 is CASSLEGGVDKNIQYF. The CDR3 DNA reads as TGTGCCAGCAGTCTCGAGGGGGGGGTGGACAAAAACATTCAGTACTTC.

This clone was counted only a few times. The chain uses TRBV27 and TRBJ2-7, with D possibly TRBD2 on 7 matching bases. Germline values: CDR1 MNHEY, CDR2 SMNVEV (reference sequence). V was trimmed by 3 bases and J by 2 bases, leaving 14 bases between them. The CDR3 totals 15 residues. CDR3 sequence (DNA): TGTGCCAGCAGTTTGGACAAAGGGGGGGCCTACGAGCAGTACTTC. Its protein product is CASSLDKGGAYEQYF.

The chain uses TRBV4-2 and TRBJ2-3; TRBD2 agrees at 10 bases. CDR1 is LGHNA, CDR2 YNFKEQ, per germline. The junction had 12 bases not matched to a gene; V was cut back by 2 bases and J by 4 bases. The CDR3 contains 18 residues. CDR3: CASSQSTRTSGNADTQYF. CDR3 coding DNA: TGTGCCAGCAGCCAAAGCACTAGGACTAGCGGTAACGCAGATACGCAGTATTTT.

In DNA form, the CDR3 reads TGCGCCAGCAGCCCGTCCGACAGGGGCCACGAGCAGTACTTC. Protein: CASSPSDRGHEQYF. The chain couples TRBV4-3 to TRBJ2-7; 8 bases fit TRBD1. CDR1 and CDR2 (germline): LGHNA, YSLEER. The length of the CDR3 is 14 residues. The J segment lost 5 bases and the V segment lost 4 bases, leaving 7 bases of the junction unmatched.

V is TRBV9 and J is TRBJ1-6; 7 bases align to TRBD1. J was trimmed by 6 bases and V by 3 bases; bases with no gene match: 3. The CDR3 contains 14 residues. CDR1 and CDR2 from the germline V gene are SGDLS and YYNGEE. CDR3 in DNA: TGTGCCAGCAGCGCCCGACAGGGTAATTCACCCCTCCACTTT. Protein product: CASSARQGNSPLHF.

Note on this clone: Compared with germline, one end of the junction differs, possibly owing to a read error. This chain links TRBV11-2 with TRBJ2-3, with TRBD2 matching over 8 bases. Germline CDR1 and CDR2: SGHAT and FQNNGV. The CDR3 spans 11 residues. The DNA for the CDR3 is TGTGCCAGCAGTTTCGAGCGGGGGCCTTTTTTT. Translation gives CASSFERGPFF.

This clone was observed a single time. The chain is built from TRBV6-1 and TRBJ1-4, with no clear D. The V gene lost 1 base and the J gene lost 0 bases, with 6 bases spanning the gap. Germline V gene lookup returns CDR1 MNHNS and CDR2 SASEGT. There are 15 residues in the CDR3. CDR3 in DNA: TGTGCCAGCAGTGAAGGGGCGACAACTAATGAAAAACTGTTTTTT. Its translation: CASSEGATTNEKLFF.

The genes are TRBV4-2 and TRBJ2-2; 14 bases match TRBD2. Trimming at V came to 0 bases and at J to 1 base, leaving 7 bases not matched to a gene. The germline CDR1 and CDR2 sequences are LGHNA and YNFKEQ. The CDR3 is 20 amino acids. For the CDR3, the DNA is TGTGCCAGCAGCCAAGACCGGACTAGCGGGGGGTCCTGGAACACCGGGGAGCTGTTTTTT. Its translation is CASSQDRTSGGSWNTGELFF.

In DNA, the CDR3 is TGCGCCAGCAGCTTGGGTGGGACAGGGAGGTCAGAGACCCAGTACTTC. This translates into CASSLGGTGRSETQYF. This chain links TRBV5-1 with TRBJ2-5; TRBD1 agrees at 9 bases. Trimming removed 0 bases from V and 4 bases from J; junction bases left unmatched: 7. From germline, CDR1 is SGHRS and CDR2 YFSETQ. The CDR3 consists of 16 residues.